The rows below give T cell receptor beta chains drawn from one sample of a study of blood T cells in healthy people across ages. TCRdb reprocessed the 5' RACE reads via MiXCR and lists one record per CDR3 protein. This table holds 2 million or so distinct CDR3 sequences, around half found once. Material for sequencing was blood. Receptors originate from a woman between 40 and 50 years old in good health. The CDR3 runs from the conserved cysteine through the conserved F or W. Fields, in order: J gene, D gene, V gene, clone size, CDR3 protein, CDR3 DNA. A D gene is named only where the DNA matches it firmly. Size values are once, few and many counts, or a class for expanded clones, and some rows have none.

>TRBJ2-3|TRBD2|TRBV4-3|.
CASSRRLAGSADTQYF
TGCGCCAGCAGCCGAAGACTAGCGGGATCGGCAGATACGCAGTATTTT
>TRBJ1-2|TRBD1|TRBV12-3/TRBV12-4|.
CASSIRQGAGGYTF
TGTGCCAGCAGTATAAGACAGGGGGCTGGTGGCTACACCTTC
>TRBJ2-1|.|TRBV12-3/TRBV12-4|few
CASISGAGYEQFF
TGTGCCAGCATCTCAGGGGCGGGGTATGAGCAGTTCTTC
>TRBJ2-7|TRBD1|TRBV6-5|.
CASSLSGQGDEQYF
TGTGCCAGCAGTCTCTCCGGACAGGGGGACGAGCAGTACTTC
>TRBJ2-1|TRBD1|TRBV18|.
CASSPDRGRRRYNEQFF
TGTGCCAGCTCACCAGACAGGGGGCGACGACGGTACAATGAGCAGTTCTTC
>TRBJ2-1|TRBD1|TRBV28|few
CASKGGRSRSQEQFF
TGTGCCAGCAAAGGGGGCAGATCGAGAAGCCAAGAGCAGTTCTTC
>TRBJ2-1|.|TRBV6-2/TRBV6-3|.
CANSRYQGPPYNEQFF
TGTGCCAACAGCCGGTATCAGGGGCCACCCTACAATGAGCAGTTCTTC
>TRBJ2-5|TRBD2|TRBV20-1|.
CSAPRLAGGHGETQYF
TGCAGTGCCCCCCGGCTAGCGGGGGGCCATGGGGAGACCCAGTACTTC
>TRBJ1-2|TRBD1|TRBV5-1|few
CASSTGDSYGYTF
TGCGCCAGCAGCACCGGGGACAGCTATGGCTACACCTTC
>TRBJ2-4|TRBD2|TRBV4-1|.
CASSQGGLAGLGKNIQYF
TGCGCCAGCAGCCAAGGCGGACTAGCGGGGCTCGGCAAAAACATTCAGTACTTC
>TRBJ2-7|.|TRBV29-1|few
CSVVWVEGTYEQYF
TGCAGCGTTGTCTGGGTAGAGGGAACCTACGAGCAGTACTTC
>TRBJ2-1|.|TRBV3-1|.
CASSQDIGGTYNEQFF
TGTGCCAGCAGCCAAGATATCGGCGGAACCTACAATGAGCAGTTCTTC
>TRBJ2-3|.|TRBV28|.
CASSLGRPPIRTDTQYF
TGTGCCAGCAGTTTAGGTCGACCGCCCATCCGCACAGATACGCAGTATTTT
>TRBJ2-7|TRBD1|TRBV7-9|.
CASSWDRSSEEQYF
TGTGCCAGCAGCTGGGACAGGTCGTCGGAAGAGCAGTACTTC
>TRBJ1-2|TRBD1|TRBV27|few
CASSSSQGAPNYGYTF
TGTGCCAGCAGTTCCTCCCAGGGGGCCCCTAACTATGGCTACACCTTC
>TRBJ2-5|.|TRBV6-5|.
CASSYRGADAETQYF
TGTGCCAGCAGTTACCGGGGGGCTGATGCGGAGACCCAGTACTTC
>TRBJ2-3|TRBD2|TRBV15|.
CATAGTSGTRDTQYF
TGTGCCACCGCAGGGACTAGCGGGACCCGGGATACGCAGTATTTT
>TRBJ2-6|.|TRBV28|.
CASSLPGPVGANVLTF
TGTGCCAGCAGTTTGCCGGGGCCGGTGGGGGCCAACGTCCTGACTTTC
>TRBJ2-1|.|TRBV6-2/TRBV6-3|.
CASSQGTVPFF
TGTGCCAGCAGTCAGGGGACGGTTCCGTTCTTC
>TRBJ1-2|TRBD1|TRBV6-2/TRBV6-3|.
CASSRTGPNYGYTF
TGTGCCAGCAGTCGGACAGGACCCAACTATGGCTACACCTTC